The sequence of this T cell receptor beta chain was determined in a study of blood T cell repertoires in COVID-19. As for the study in general: Collection of acute and convalescent COVID-19 samples took place in the United States, Italy and Spain. PBMCs, B-cell-depleted T cells, or T cells were the source of the cDNA or gDNA that made up the material.

Looked up from germline, CDR1 is SGHAT and CDR2 is FQNNGV. This CDR3 comprises 17 residues. With 1 base clipped from V and 8 bases from J, the junction kept 11 bases outside the gene matches. In the original analysis: Amplifying reference gene primers gave estimates of nucleated cell counts. Data came from immunoSEQ multiplex PCR; TCRdb stores just in-frame clones and leaves some out. D and trimming were read from the DNA, whereas the V and J calls and clone size are those reported in that table. The sample has about 250,000 clones, 87% seen once; the top ten hold roughly 3%. Material: peripheral blood. The origin of this receptor is a young man with active or convalescent COVID-19. The chain employs TRBV11-2 and TRBJ1-1, with 12 bases that match TRBD1. The CDR3 here is CASSLVVGDRGQPEAFF. The CDR3 DNA reads as TGTGCCAGCAGCTTAGTTGTTGGGGACAGGGGGCAACCCGAAGCTTTCTTT. Using reference TRBV11-2 and TRBJ1-1 for the parts outside the CDR3, the full variable domain is EAGVAQSPRYKIIEKRQSVAFWCNPISGHATLYWYQQILGQGPKLLIQFQNNGVVDDSQLPKDRFSAERLKGVDSTLKIQPAKLEDSAVYLCASSLVVGDRGQPEAFFGQGTRLTVV.